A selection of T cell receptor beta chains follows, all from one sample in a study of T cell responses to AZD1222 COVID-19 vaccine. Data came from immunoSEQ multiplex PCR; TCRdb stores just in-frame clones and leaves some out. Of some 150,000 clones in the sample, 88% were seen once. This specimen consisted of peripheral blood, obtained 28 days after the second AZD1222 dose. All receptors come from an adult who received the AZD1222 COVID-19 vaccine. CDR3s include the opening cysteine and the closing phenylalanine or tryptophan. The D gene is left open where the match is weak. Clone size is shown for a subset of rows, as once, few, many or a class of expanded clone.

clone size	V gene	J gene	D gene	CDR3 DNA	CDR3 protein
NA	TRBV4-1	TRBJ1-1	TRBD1	TGCGCCAGCAGGCGGAATGGACAGGGCACTGAAGCTTTCTTT	CASRRNGQGTEAFF
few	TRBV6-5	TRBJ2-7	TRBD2	TGTGCCAGCAGTTCAGCGGGAGCTGCCCCGTGGGAGCAGTACTTC	CASSSAGAAPWEQYF
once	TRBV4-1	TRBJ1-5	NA	TGCGCCAGCAGCCAAGATCCTCCCCCCAATCAGCCCCAGCATTTT	CASSQDPPPNQPQHF
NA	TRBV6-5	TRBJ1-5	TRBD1	TGTGCCAGCAGGGGACAGCGCAATCAGCCCCAGCATTTT	CASRGQRNQPQHF
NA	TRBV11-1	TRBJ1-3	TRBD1	TGTGCCAGCGCCAACAGGGGGAAAACCATATATTTT	CASANRGKTIYF
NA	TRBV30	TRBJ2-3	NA	TGTGCGTCGGACGGGACCGCAGATACGCAGTATTTT	CASDGTADTQYF
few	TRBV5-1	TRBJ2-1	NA	TGCGCCAGCAGCTTGGTCGGCAGGGAGTACAATGAGCAGTTCTTC	CASSLVGREYNEQFF
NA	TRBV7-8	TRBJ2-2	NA	TGTGCCAGCAGCCACGGACAGACTTACACCGGGGAGCTGTTTTTT	CASSHGQTYTGELFF
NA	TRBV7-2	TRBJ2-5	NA	TGTGCCAGCAGCTTACGGCCACAGGGACGAGAGACCCAGTACTTC	CASSLRPQGRETQYF
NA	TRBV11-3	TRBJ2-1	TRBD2	TGTGCCAGCAGCTTACGGACTAGCGGGGGTTACAATGAGCAGTTCTTC	CASSLRTSGGYNEQFF
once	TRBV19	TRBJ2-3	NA	TGTGCCAGTAGGGTACAGGGAACAGATACGCAGTATTTT	CASRVQGTDTQYF
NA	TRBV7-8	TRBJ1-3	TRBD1	TGTGCCAGCAGCTCCAGAGGACAGGCACCCTCTGGAAACACCATATATTTT	CASSSRGQAPSGNTIYF
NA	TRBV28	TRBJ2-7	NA	TGTGCCAGCATCCGTTCGAGGGGGTTCTCCTACGAGCAGTACTTC	CASIRSRGFSYEQYF
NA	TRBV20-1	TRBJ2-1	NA	TGCAGTGCTAGTAAGCGTCGGACAGCAGACAATGAGCAGTTCTTC	CSASKRRTADNEQFF
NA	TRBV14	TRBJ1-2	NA	TGTGCCAGCAGCCCATTAGGGGCAGTGGGGAGCGGCTACACCTTC	CASSPLGAVGSGYTF
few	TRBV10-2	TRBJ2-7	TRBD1	TGCGCCACCCAGGGTGACAGGGCGAAGGAGCAGTACTTC	CATQGDRAKEQYF
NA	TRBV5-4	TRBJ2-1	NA	TGTGCCAGCAGTCAGTCCGGGCCCCGGTGGAATGAGCAGTTCTTC	CASSQSGPRWNEQFF
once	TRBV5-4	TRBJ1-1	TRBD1	TGTGCCAGCAGCCACCCAGACAGGGGGGACACTGAAGCTTTCTTT	CASSHPDRGDTEAFF
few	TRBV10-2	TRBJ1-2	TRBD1	TGCGCCAGCAGTGAGTCGAGGGGGCGGGACTATGGCTACACCTTC	CASSESRGRDYGYTF
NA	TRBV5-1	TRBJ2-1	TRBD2	TGCGCCAGCAGCTTTGGGACTACCGACAATGAGCAGTTCTTC	CASSFGTTDNEQFF
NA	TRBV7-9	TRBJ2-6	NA	TGTGCCAGCAGCGGGAACTCTGGGGCCAACGTCCTGACTTTC	CASSGNSGANVLTF
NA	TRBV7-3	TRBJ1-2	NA	TGTGCCAGCAGCTTACAGGGTAGCGGATATGGCTACACCTTC	CASSLQGSGYGYTF
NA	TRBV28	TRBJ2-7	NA	TGTGCCAGCAGTCGCCCATCCCAATCCTACGAGCAGTACTTC	CASSRPSQSYEQYF
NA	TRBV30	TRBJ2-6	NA	TGTGCCTGTCTCGACAGCTCCGGGGCCAACGTCCTGACTTTC	CACLDSSGANVLTF
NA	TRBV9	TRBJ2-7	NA	TGTGCCAGCAGCGTCGATCTAACCCCCAATCGCGAGCAGTACTTC	CASSVDLTPNREQYF
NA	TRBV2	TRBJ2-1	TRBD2	TGTGCCAGCAGTGAGGACGGACTAGCGGGGTACAATGAGCAGTTCTTC	CASSEDGLAGYNEQFF
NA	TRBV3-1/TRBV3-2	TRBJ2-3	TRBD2	TGTGCCAGCAGCCAAACGGGAGGGCTCGGGGATACGCAGTATTTT	CASSQTGGLGDTQYF
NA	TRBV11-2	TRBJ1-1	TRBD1	TGTGCCAGCAGGTTGGGACAGGGCACTGAAGCTTTCTTT	CASRLGQGTEAFF
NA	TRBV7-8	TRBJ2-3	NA	TGTGCCAGCAGCTCCTCGGAGGGGGCAGATACGCAGTATTTT	CASSSSEGADTQYF
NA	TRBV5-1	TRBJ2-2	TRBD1	TGCGCCAGTAGCCCGCCGGGACAGGGGTCAGGGGAGCTGTTTTTT	CASSPPGQGSGELFF
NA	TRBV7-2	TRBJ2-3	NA	TGTGCCAGCAGCTTTGATAGTTTGGGGACAGATACGCAGTATTTT	CASSFDSLGTDTQYF
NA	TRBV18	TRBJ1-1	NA	TGTGCCAGCTTACCGGGGAACAGGGTGAACACTGAAGCTTTCTTT	CASLPGNRVNTEAFF
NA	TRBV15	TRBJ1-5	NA	TGTGCCACCTCGGTTGGAAGCAATCAGCCCCAGCATTTT	CATSVGSNQPQHF
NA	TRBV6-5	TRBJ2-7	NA	TGTGCCAGCAGTTCACGTTCAGGGAGCTCCTACGAGCAGTACTTC	CASSSRSGSSYEQYF
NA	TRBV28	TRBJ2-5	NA	TGTGCCAGCAGTTTCAGGGTAGGGGGTGAGACCCAGTACTTC	CASSFRVGGETQYF
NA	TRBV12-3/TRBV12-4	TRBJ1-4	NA	TGTGCCAGCAGTTTTCTGCCAAATGAAAAACTGTTTTTT	CASSFLPNEKLFF